These 20 T cell receptor beta chains came from one sample sequenced in a study of blood T cell repertoires in COVID-19. Data came from immunoSEQ multiplex PCR; TCRdb stores just in-frame clones and leaves some out. The repertoire holds around 190,000 clones, with approximately 80% as singletons. The specimen sequenced was peripheral blood. These TCRs come from a human donor in a cohort sampled during active COVID-19.

The rearrangement links TRBV29-1 to TRBJ1-3; a possible D gene is TRBD1 (6 bases). V lost 8 bases and J 7 bases, leaving 18 bases between the germline ends. CDR1 is SQVTM and CDR2 is ANQGSEA in the germline V gene. CDR3 length equals 13 residues. The CDR3 DNA sequence: TGCAGCATCCAACAGGGCTATGGGAACACCATATATTTT. Its translation: CSIQQGYGNTIYF.

The CDR3 sequence: CASSQGTGARGEKLFF. The CDR3 DNA sequence: TGCGCCAGCAGCCAAGGGACAGGGGCCAGGGGTGAAAAACTGTTTTTT. The gene calls are TRBV4-1 and TRBJ1-4, with TRBD1 matching over 9 bases. The CDR3 is made up of 16 amino acids. With V trimmed by 1 base and J by 7 bases, 7 bases remained unmatched. Germline CDR1 MGHRA, CDR2 YSYEKL.

This chain links TRBV15 with TRBJ2-3, with 8 bases lining up with TRBD2. V trimming: 1 base; J trimming: 8 bases; junction bases outside the gene matches: 11. Germline V CDR1 and CDR2: LNHNV, YYDKDF (reference sequence). The CDR3 sequence is 16 residues long. This chain's CDR3 is CATSRGRGGRVGTQYF. The CDR3 DNA reads as TGTGCCACCAGCAGAGGCCGGGGGGGGCGCGTCGGTACGCAGTATTTT.

The rearrangement joins TRBV30 to TRBJ1-2; the D is unclear. Trimming cost V 3 bases and J 7 bases, with 24 bases left between them. From germline, CDR1 is GTSNPN and CDR2 SVGIG (reference sequence). The CDR3 spans 16 residues. The DNA for the CDR3 is TGTGCCTGGAGGACCCCGGAGCGGGGAGCAACGAGTGGCTACACCTTC. Its protein product is CAWRTPERGATSGYTF.

The gene calls are TRBV9 and TRBJ2-5; D is unresolved. The CDR3 consists of 13 residues. The germline CDR1 and CDR2 sequences are SGDLS and YYNGEE. Between the trimmed V and J ends, which lost 3 bases and 5 bases, there was a span of 11 bases. As DNA, the CDR3 is TGTGCCAGCAGCGCCCATCTCAGGGAGACCCAGTACTTC. It yields the protein CASSAHLRETQYF.

The chain has TRBV6-2 or TRBV6-3 and TRBJ2-2; 8 nucleotides line up with TRBD2. CDR1 MNHEY and CDR2 SVGEGT come from the germline V gene. This CDR3 has 14 residues. V dropped 4 bases and J dropped 4; count of bases not matched to a gene: 2. The CDR3 DNA follows: TGTGCCAGCAGTTTGGCGGGGGGCACCGGGGAGCTGTTTTTT. Protein product: CASSLAGGTGELFF.

The chain links TRBV5-1 to TRBJ1-4; TRBD1 aligns across 12 bases. Germline V gene lookup returns CDR1 SGHRS and CDR2 YFSETQ. The CDR3 length is 17 residues. The V gene end was trimmed by 0 bases and the J gene end by 8 bases; junction bases not matched to a gene: 8. CDR3 DNA sequence: TGCGCCAGCAGCTTGGCCGTAGGGACAGGGGGCGACGAAAAACTGTTTTTT. Translating gives CASSLAVGTGGDEKLFF.

The chain couples TRBV7-9 to TRBJ2-1; 14 bases fit TRBD2. This CDR3 region has 15 residues. Germline CDR1 SEHNR, CDR2 FQNEAQ (reference sequence). V was clipped by 3 bases and J by 8 bases; unmatched bases: 3. Here the CDR3 DNA reads TGTGCCAGCAGCTTGACTAGCGGGGGGGTGGATGAGCAGTTCTTC. It specifies CASSLTSGGVDEQFF.

The chain couples TRBV7-9 to TRBJ1-3; D gene uncertain. The CDR3 loop spans 16 amino acids. Germline V gene lookup returns CDR1 SEHNR and CDR2 FQNEAQ (reference sequence). The V gene lost 1 base and the J gene lost 0 bases, with 10 bases spanning the gap. In DNA form, the CDR3 reads TGTGCCAGCAGCTTAGGGCGGGCAGCCTCTGGAAACACCATATATTTT. Protein product: CASSLGRAASGNTIYF.

This clone has just a few counts. The V and J genes are TRBV2 and TRBJ2-2; possible D gene TRBD2, 5 bases. The CDR3 is made up of 15 amino acids. The V end lost 4 bases, the J end lost 4 bases, and 13 bases lay between the germline ends. CDR1 SNHLY and CDR2 FYNNEI come from the germline V gene. CDR3 sequence reads: CASSAERAGTGELFF. The CDR3 DNA reads as TGTGCCAGCAGTGCCGAGAGGGCAGGCACCGGGGAGCTGTTTTTT.

The chain links TRBV7-9 to TRBJ2-7; D possibly corresponds to TRBD2 (6 bases). V lost 5 bases and J lost 2, with 13 bases in between. Per germline, CDR1 SEHNR and CDR2 FQNEAQ (reference sequence). This CDR3 is 14 amino acids long. The CDR3 nucleotides are TGTGCCAGCAGCCCAATGGAGGGTGCCTACGAGCAGTACTTC. Amino acids: CASSPMEGAYEQYF. Combining the CDR3 with reference TRBV7-9 and TRBJ2-7 gives the whole variable domain DTGVSQNPRHKITKRGQNVTFRCDPISEHNRLYWYRQTLGQGPEFLTYFQNEAQLEKSRLLSDRFSAERPKGSFSTLEIQRTEQGDSAMYLCASSPMEGAYEQYFGPGTRLTVT.

The chain employs TRBV29-1 and TRBJ2-5, with D possibly being TRBD2 (6 bases). The V gene's germline CDR1 is SQVTM and CDR2 ANQGSEA. With 4 bases removed from V and 5 bases from J, the gap between germline ends came to 14 bases. CDR3 length equals 13 residues. The DNA for the CDR3 is TGCAGCGTTGGTTGGGGGGTGCGGGAGACCCAGTACTTC. Its translation is CSVGWGVRETQYF. Full variable domain (rest looked up from reference TRBV29-1 and TRBJ2-5): SAVISQKPSRDICQRGTSLTIQCQVDSQVTMMFWYRQQPGQSLTLIATANQGSEATYESGFVIDKFPISRPNLTFSTLTVSNMSPEDSSIYLCSVGWGVRETQYFGPGTRLLVL.

This clone has a single count. J is TRBJ2-3 and V is TRBV9, with 7 bases fitting TRBD1. V dropped 4 bases and J dropped 0; count of bases not matched to a gene: 5. CDR1 is SGDLS, CDR2 YYNGEE, per germline. The CDR3 contains 15 residues. For the CDR3, the DNA is TGTGCCAGCAGCCAAGGGGGCGAAAGCACAGATACGCAGTATTTT. It encodes CASSQGGESTDTQYF.

V usage is TRBV4-2 and J usage is TRBJ2-3; 13 nucleotides align to TRBD2. Germline V gene lookup returns CDR1 LGHNA and CDR2 YNFKEQ. The CDR3 runs 17 residues. The ends lost 4 bases at V and 2 bases at J; junction bases unmatched: 6. This chain's CDR3 is CASSPVGLAGDTDTQYF. The DNA for the CDR3 is TGTGCCAGCAGCCCAGTAGGACTAGCGGGGGACACAGATACGCAGTATTTT.

The CDR3 loop is CSARAAREQYF. CDR3 coding DNA: TGCAGTGCTAGAGCAGCGAGGGAGCAGTACTTC. The chain joins TRBV20-1 to TRBJ2-7; D call uncertain. Germline loops: CDR1 DFQATT, CDR2 SNEGSKA (reference sequence). V lost 1 base to trimming and J lost 7 bases, with 8 bases between them. The CDR3 length is 11 residues.

The chain joins TRBV5-4 to TRBJ2-7; 8 nucleotides line up with TRBD1. V trimming: 9 bases; J trimming: 1 base; junction bases outside the gene matches: 6. The germline CDR1 and CDR2 sequences are SGHNT and YYREEE (reference sequence). This CDR3 has 13 amino acids. The DNA of the CDR3 is TGTGCCATGGGCAGGGGGCGATCCTACGAGCAGTACTTC. This sequence encodes CAMGRGRSYEQYF.

This clone was seen more than once but under ten times. The V call is TRBV4-1, the J call TRBJ1-1; no clear D. V gave up 3 bases and J gave up 8 bases, with 10 bases separating them. Germline V CDR1 and CDR2: MGHRA, YSYEKL. This CDR3 spans 12 amino acids. The CDR3 here is CASSQMGVEAFF. CDR3 nucleotides: TGCGCCAGCAGCCAGATGGGCGTAGAAGCTTTCTTT.

The CDR3 DNA sequence: TGTGCCTGGAGTTGGGACAAGGGGAGATATTCACCCCTCCACTTT. Amino acid sequence: CAWSWDKGRYSPLHF. The rearrangement uses TRBV30 and TRBJ1-6; TRBD1 is a possible D gene (6 bases). The CDR3 spans 15 residues. V was shortened by 2 bases and J by 8 bases, with 16 bases between the two germline ends. Germline V CDR1 and CDR2: GTSNPN, SVGIG (reference sequence).

This clone was detected only a few times. The rearrangement links TRBV7-3 to TRBJ1-2; 7 bases line up with TRBD1. The V gene end was trimmed by 2 bases and the J gene end by 1 base; junction bases not matched to a gene: 10. The CDR3 has 17 residues. Germline V lookup: CDR1 SGHTA, CDR2 FQGTGA. The CDR3 loop is CASSLGVTGLDNYGYTF. As DNA, the CDR3 is TGTGCCAGCAGCTTAGGAGTGACAGGGTTAGATAACTATGGCTACACCTTC.

V gene TRBV5-4 combines with J gene TRBJ2-7, with D perhaps matching TRBD1 (6 bases). V lost 6 bases to trimming and J lost 0 bases, with 16 bases between them. This CDR3 contains 15 residues. Germline V lookup: CDR1 SGHNT, CDR2 YYREEE (reference sequence). CDR3 bases: TGTGCCAGCACCGGCGGTCCAGGGGACTCCTACGAGCAGTACTTC. It specifies CASTGGPGDSYEQYF.